The sequence of this T cell receptor (beta chain) was determined in a study of glioma-infiltrating T cells. Study outcomes and limitations: Gliomas, especially low-grade, showed above-expected tissue-blood divergence; non-neoplastic patients showed below.

In regard to this clonotype: Its target is unknown.

Trimming cost V 2 bases and J 4 bases; bases outside gene matches: 15. The CDR3 has 19 residues. Using RNA template, CDR3s of TCR alpha and beta were amplified with iRepertoire arm-PCR. TCRdb reprocessed the multiplex PCR reads via MiXCR and lists one record per CDR3 protein. This table has approximately 100,000 distinct CDR3 sequences, around 29% appearing once. The TCR comes from a human donor with low-grade glioma or glioblastoma, undergoing nonglioma brain surgery, or in good health (not recorded which). The sequencing input was glioma tissue, nonneoplastic brain tissue, or PBMCs (not recorded which). The chain couples TRBV12-3 or TRBV12-4 to TRBJ2-5; 11 bases are a match to TRBD2. CDR3 loop: CASSLSRVSGGAFGETQYF. In DNA, the CDR3 is TGTGCCAGCAGTTTATCCCGGGTTAGCGGGGGGGCCTTTGGAGAGACCCAGTACTTC.